This T cell receptor (beta chain) comes out of a study of identical twins. V was shortened by 4 bases and J by 5 bases, with 8 bases between the two germline ends. Germline V gene data show CDR1 as SGHNT and CDR2 as YENEEA. This CDR3 comprises 13 residues. Using its own MiXCR run on the 5' RACE reads, TCRdb lists one record per CDR3 protein. This sample yields a few hundred thousand distinct CDR3 sequences, of which roughly 9.8% are seen a single time; approximately 7% belongs to the top ten. This clonotype was counted at least ten times. These data were likewise used in another study, on yellow fever vaccine responses in identical twins.

Input material: CD8+ T cells sorted from blood. This TCR was sampled from a young woman in good health. This chain joins TRBV11-3 and TRBJ2-2; no clear D gene. In DNA, the CDR3 is TGTGCCAGCAGCTGGGTTTTAACCGGGGAGCTGTTTTTT. Translating it yields CASSWVLTGELFF.